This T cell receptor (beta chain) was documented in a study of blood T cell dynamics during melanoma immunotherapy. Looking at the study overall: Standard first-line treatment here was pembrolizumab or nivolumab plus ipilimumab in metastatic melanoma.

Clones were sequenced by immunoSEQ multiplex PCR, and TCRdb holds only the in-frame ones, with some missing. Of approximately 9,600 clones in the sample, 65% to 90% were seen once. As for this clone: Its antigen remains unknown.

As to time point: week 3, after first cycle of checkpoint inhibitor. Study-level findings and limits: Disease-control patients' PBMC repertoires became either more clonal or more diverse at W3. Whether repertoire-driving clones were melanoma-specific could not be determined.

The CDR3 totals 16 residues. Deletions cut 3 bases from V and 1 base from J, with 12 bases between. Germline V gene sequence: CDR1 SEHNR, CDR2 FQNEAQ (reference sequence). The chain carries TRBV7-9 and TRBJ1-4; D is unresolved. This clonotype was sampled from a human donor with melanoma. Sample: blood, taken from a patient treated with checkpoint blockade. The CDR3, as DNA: TGTGCCAGCAGCTTGTACGGGCGAGGAACTAATGAAAAACTGTTTTTT. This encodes CASSLYGRGTNEKLFF.